These 3 T cell receptor beta chains were sequenced from one sample in a study of CD8 T cells in Susac syndrome. The RNA, roughly 0.5 to 1 ug, was put through reverse transcription using random hexamers. TCRdb redid the calling of the immunoSEQ multiplex PCR reads with MiXCR, one entry per CDR3 protein. The table has around 85,000 distinct CDR3 sequences, around 95% seen once. Sequenced: CD8+ T cells from PBMCs. The receptors originated from a human donor with Susac syndrome.

The chain carries TRBV9 and TRBJ1-2, with D hard to call. Germline CDR1 reads SGDLS; CDR2 reads YYNGEE. The V gene lost 5 bases and the J gene lost 6 bases, with 11 bases spanning the gap. There are 12 residues in the CDR3. This chain's CDR3 is CASRPYGDGYTF. The CDR3, as DNA: TGTGCCAGCAGACCTTATGGGGATGGCTACACCTTC.

The chain uses TRBV2 and TRBJ2-3; 8 bases line up with TRBD2. The V segment lost 1 base and the J segment 0 bases; nucleotides outside the gene matches: 9. This CDR3 has 18 residues. Germline lookup yields CDR1 SNHLY and CDR2 FYNNEI. The CDR3 nucleotides read TGTGCCAGCAGTGAAGGCTTGCGGGAGGCGCGAAGCACAGATACGCAGTATTTT. Its protein is CASSEGLREARSTDTQYF.

The rearrangement links TRBV7-6 to TRBJ2-7; 9 nucleotides match TRBD1. After removal of 6 bases from V and 1 base from J, the junction contained 4 bases not matched to a gene. CDR3 length: 14 amino acids. CDR1 and CDR2 from the germline V gene are SGHVS and FNYEAQ. The DNA of the CDR3 is TGTGCCAGCAGTCCCGGGACAGGGTCCTACGAGCAGTACTTC. Translation gives CASSPGTGSYEQYF.